Included here is one TCR beta chain sequence, with context. Its antigen is unknown. No much larger clone is present one base from it, and per-base qualities are unavailable. This sample is drawn from a study of T cells in Graves' hyperthyroidism and ophthalmopathy (dated by TCRdb to the late 2010s). Background for the entire study: Peripheral blood was collected at initial diagnosis, before any treatment. Once sampling was done, hyperthyroidism patients were given methimazole at a starting dose of 30 mg daily, whereas ophthalmopathy patients were given high-dose intravenous methylprednisolone. Prospective prediction of ophthalmopathy was tested in an independent validation cohort consisting of some 20 hyperthyroidism patients and about 17 patients who later progressed to ophthalmopathy. According to the paper, TCR Vbeta CDR3 sequencing was carried out on some 140 peripheral blood samples, which came from fewer than 50 ophthalmopathy, about 75 hyperthyroidism and roughly 17 progressor patients. For training and testing, the 100 or so patients in the discovery cohort were randomly divided in a 7:3 ratio. In six Graves' hyperthyroidism patients, the study also compared T-cell repertoires from thyroid tissue with T-cell repertoires from blood. TCR V-J signatures able to tell the groups apart were searched for in a discovery cohort of 100 or so patients, of whom 40 to 45 had Graves' ophthalmopathy and about 60 had stable Graves' hyperthyroidism.

Stable Graves' hyperthyroidism was defined as no progression to ophthalmopathy during 18 months of follow-up. Hyperthyroidism patients were aged 18 to 65 years and newly diagnosed, with disease duration of less than 2 months. Any patient with an uncontrolled infection, another autoimmune disease, pregnancy or lactation was excluded. Diagnoses were established on the basis of clinical symptoms, serum thyroxine and TRAb, thyroid ultrasound, and orbital computed tomography. PBMCs were isolated from about 9.2 ml of fresh peripheral blood by Ficoll-Paque density gradient centrifugation. Total RNA was extracted with Trizol reagent, and quality was checked on an Agilent 2100 Bioanalyzer. Between the V and J ends, shortened by 2 bases and 4 bases respectively, the junction contains 14 bases. The CDR3 measures 15 amino acids from cysteine to phenylalanine. CDR3 DNA only is kept here, 45 bases in frame from base 1.

The TCR beta CDR3 regions were amplified from the RNA transcripts. The TCR CDR3 was subjected to a first round of RT-PCR using the HTBI primer set and the Qiagen OneStep RT-PCR kit. A second multiplex PCR round built the libraries, followed by size selection and purification. Libraries were sequenced paired-end with 100 bp reads on an Illumina HiSeq2000. The source study handled its data this way. SOAPnuke was used to process the raw data, throwing out any read that contained adapters or uncalled bases, had a mean Phred below 15, or lacked an exact constant-primer or identifier match. High-quality paired reads were merged using COPE v1.2.5, and each unique nucleotide sequence was defined as a clonotype. Clonotypes were aligned to IMGT TRBV, TRBD and TRBJ reference segments using MiTCR v1.1. Analysis was restricted to V-J combinations with a frequency above 0.0001, which covered 99.2% of repertoires. A TCS score was defined as the ratio of F50 (clonal expansion) to E x V (chaos), with BLOSUM62-based TCRdist applied between CDR3 peptides within each V-J. Welch's t-statistics and random forest reduced 500 to 650 V-J features to 10 to 15, which were used in a naive Bayes classifier (R e1071). The Morisita-Horn index was used to measure how similar the thyroid and blood repertoires were. TCRdb cleaned the public reads at Q25 with fastp, built clones with MiXCR and kept in-frame beta chains. Duplicate CDR3 protein sequences are folded into a single record with the most common DNA and genes. These V and J calls originate from TCRdb's pipeline instead of the authors' own analysis. Within this sample are hundreds of thousands of distinct CDR3 sequences, with approximately 36% of them counted one time only. The ten largest clones add up to around 30% of the sample.

The research as a whole found: Most expanded thyroid clonotypes (frequency above 0.001) were also detected in blood, suggesting blood repertoires may reflect thyroid immune responses. In validation, progression to ophthalmopathy was predicted by the model with 65% to 71% sensitivity and roughly 76% specificity, a median of around 5.9 months before onset. A 13 V-J signature model separated ophthalmopathy from stable hyperthyroidism, with around 91% sensitivity and about 81% specificity in cross-validation and 80%/75% in testing. Sample size was not statistically predetermined, and investigators were not blinded to group allocation.

This chain is built from TRBV12-3 or TRBV12-4 and TRBJ1-2; TRBD1 could be the D gene, as 5 bases match. This clonotype was obtained from a woman between 40 and 50 years old with Graves' hyperthyroidism. The sample consisted of blood. The sequence in DNA is TGTGCCAGCAGTTTATTCGCCGGGGGACCCTATGGCTACACCTTC. Protein translation: CASSLFAGGPYGYTF.